This TCR beta chain stems from a study of blood T cells in healthy people across ages. Germline CDR1 is MNHNY and CDR2 is SVGAGI (reference sequence). The CDR3 has 14 residues. Deletions cut 2 bases from V and 6 bases from J, with 11 bases between. This clonotype was counted at least ten times. Its antigen is not identified. Investigators took about 9.2 milliliters of peripheral blood from every donor. Isolation yielded PBMCs, at least 6.5 million per sample, in every case. Overall study findings and caveats: The authors considered diversity estimates from one million T cells to be underestimates. Measured against age, TCR beta diversity per million T cells decreased in a roughly linear manner.

Primed by a sample-barcoded 5' primer and a J-beta primer mix, a second PCR proceeded for 7 to 11 cycles. One entry per CDR3 protein, called by TCRdb with MiXCR from the 5' RACE reads. The top ten clones hold 20% to 25% of a sample with around 1,900,000 distinct CDR3 sequences, around 42% of them seen once. Sequencing was done on a sample of blood. The clonotype was recovered from a human donor in good health. The chain couples TRBV6-6 to TRBJ1-5, with a tentative D call TRBD1 (5 bases). The CDR3 region is CASSYGRGGQPQHF. DNA of the CDR3: TGTGCCAGCAGTTACGGAAGGGGAGGTCAGCCCCAGCATTTT.